These 18 T cell receptor beta chains were all obtained from the same sample, sequenced in a study of T cell responses to AZD1222 COVID-19 vaccine. The repertoire was sequenced with immunoSEQ multiplex PCR; TCRdb's copy has only in-frame clones and lacks some. The sample includes fewer than 150,000 clones, about 90% seen only once; the top ten take around 10%. The sample in question was peripheral blood, obtained on day 0 of AZD1222 vaccination. The source of these receptors is an adult in good health.

The gene calls are TRBV2 and TRBJ2-7; 11 bases agree with TRBD1. Germline V CDR1 and CDR2: SNHLY, FYNNEI. The CDR3 extends over 15 amino acids. J was trimmed by 6 bases and V by 7 bases; bases with no gene match: 11. The chain's CDR3 is CASIGDRGAPGEQYF. As DNA, the CDR3 is TGTGCCAGCATCGGGGACAGGGGGGCCCCTGGCGAGCAGTACTTC.

V gene TRBV2 combines with J gene TRBJ2-7; 16 bases are a match to TRBD2. The CDR3 totals 16 residues. The V and J ends lost 6 bases and 3 bases, in that order; junction bases with no gene match: 5. CDR1 is SNHLY and CDR2 is FYNNEI in the germline V gene. The CDR3 spells CASRGTSGRGSYEQYF. Here the CDR3 DNA reads TGTGCCAGCAGGGGGACTAGCGGGAGGGGCAGCTACGAGCAGTACTTC. The whole variable domain, filled in from reference TRBV2 and TRBJ2-7, reads EPEVTQTPSHQVTQMGQEVILRCVPISNHLYFYWYRQILGQKVEFLVSFYNNEISEKSEIFDDQFSVERPDGSNFTLKIRSTKLEDSAMYFCASRGTSGRGSYEQYFGPGTRLTVT.

This clone was counted a single time. The chain recombines TRBV28 with TRBJ1-1; a possible D gene is TRBD1 (6 bases). V was clipped by 6 bases and J by 3 bases, with 11 bases between them. The V gene's germline CDR1 is MDHEN and CDR2 SYDVKM. The length of the CDR3 is 13 residues. This CDR3 is CASSRGQYTEAFF. The CDR3, as DNA: TGTGCCAGCAGCCGTGGACAGTACACTGAAGCTTTCTTT.

DNA for the CDR3: TGCGCCAGCAGCCCACTAGCGGGGGGGTTATATGAGCAGTTCTTC. Encoded protein: CASSPLAGGLYEQFF. The rearrangement links TRBV4-1 to TRBJ2-1, with 13 bases aligning to TRBD2. The CDR3 consists of 15 residues. Germline V gene sequence: CDR1 MGHRA, CDR2 YSYEKL. V was pared by 4 bases and J by 8 bases, with 5 bases of the junction left unmatched.

The rearrangement joins TRBV7-3 to TRBJ2-5; 12 bases map to TRBD1. After removal of 4 bases from V and 3 bases from J, the junction contained 21 bases not matched to a gene. The CDR3 has 21 amino acids. Germline V gene lookup returns CDR1 SGHTA and CDR2 FQGTGA. For the CDR3, the DNA is TGTGCCAGCAGCTCTGTCGCGACCCGTCCGTGGGACAGGGGGCAGGAAGAGACCCAGTACTTC. Translation gives CASSSVATRPWDRGQEETQYF.

J is TRBJ2-2 and V is TRBV7-9; TRBD1 agrees at 7 bases. The CDR3 totals 16 residues. The germline gives CDR1 SEHNR, CDR2 FQNEAQ (reference sequence). V was pared by 0 bases and J by 4 bases, with 5 bases of the junction left unmatched. CDR3 bases: TGTGCCAGCAGCTTAGCGAACAGGGGATTCACCGGGGAGCTGTTTTTT. Translation gives CASSLANRGFTGELFF. The variable domain in full, completed from reference TRBV7-9 and TRBJ2-2, reads DTGVSQNPRHKITKRGQNVTFRCDPISEHNRLYWYRQTLGQGPEFLTYFQNEAQLEKSRLLSDRFSAERPKGSFSTLEIQRTEQGDSAMYLCASSLANRGFTGELFFGEGSRLTVL.

The chain combines TRBV12-3 or TRBV12-4 with TRBJ1-2; D remains unclear. The CDR3 is made up of 13 amino acids. Between the trimmed V and J ends, which lost 5 bases and 1 base, there was a span of 8 bases. This CDR3 is CASSINRNYGYTF. The CDR3 nucleotides are TGTGCCAGCAGTATCAACCGTAACTATGGCTACACCTTC.

The V and J genes are TRBV11-3 and TRBJ1-2; D remains ambiguous. The length of the CDR3 is 14 residues. The germline V gene has CDR1 SGHNT and CDR2 YENEEA. V was trimmed by 2 bases and J by 0 bases, leaving 7 bases between them. The CDR3 coding sequence is TGTGCCAGCAGCTTACGCAGTCCTAACTATGGCTACACCTTC. Translating it yields CASSLRSPNYGYTF.

The chain uses TRBV7-2 and TRBJ1-1; no clear D. From germline, CDR1 is SGHTA and CDR2 FQGNSA. The V and J ends lost 1 base and 0 bases respectively, with 12 bases between them. The length of the CDR3 is 16 residues. The CDR3 DNA reads as TGTGCCAGCAGCTTAGGTGTAGGGCTGATGAACACTGAAGCTTTCTTT. Amino acid sequence: CASSLGVGLMNTEAFF. Complete variable domain (other parts from reference TRBV7-2 and TRBJ1-1): GAGVSQSPSNKVTEKGKDVELRCDPISGHTALYWYRQSLGQGLEFLIYFQGNSAPDKSGLPSDRFSAERTGGSVSTLTIQRTQQEDSAVYLCASSLGVGLMNTEAFFGQGTRLTVV.

The J gene is TRBJ2-6, the V gene TRBV7-8, with D perhaps being TRBD1 or TRBD2 (5 bases each). The V gene lost 5 bases and the J gene lost 2 bases, with 22 bases spanning the gap. The germline gives CDR1 SGHVS, CDR2 FQNEAQ. The CDR3 totals 19 residues. CDR3 residues: CASSDPRDEVVAGANVLTF. The CDR3 DNA sequence: TGTGCCAGCAGCGACCCCCGGGACGAGGTGGTTGCTGGGGCCAACGTCCTGACTTTC.

The rearrangement joins TRBV11-2 to TRBJ1-1; no firm D call. Per the germline V gene, CDR1 is SGHAT and CDR2 is FQNNGV. CDR3 length: 12 residues. With 3 bases removed from V and 3 bases from J, the gap between germline ends came to 5 bases. CDR3 protein: CASSFRDTEAFF. The CDR3 nucleotides read TGTGCCAGCAGCTTTAGGGACACTGAAGCTTTCTTT.

This clone was counted a single time. The chain employs TRBV28 and TRBJ2-7; D unresolved. V was pared by 6 bases and J by 3 bases, with 15 bases between. CDR3 size: 14 residues. The germline V gene has CDR1 MDHEN and CDR2 SYDVKM. The chain's CDR3 is CASSTQVPRYEQYF. CDR3 nucleotides: TGTGCCAGCAGCACCCAGGTTCCCCGCTACGAGCAGTACTTC.

The chain is built from TRBV28 and TRBJ1-1; TRBD1 matches at 7 bases. Germline loops: CDR1 MDHEN, CDR2 SYDVKM. V was pared by 2 bases and J by 12 bases, with 9 bases of the junction left unmatched. This CDR3 spans 13 amino acids. This chain's CDR3 is CASSLDEVQGPFF. CDR3 nucleotides: TGTGCCAGCAGTTTAGATGAGGTACAGGGGCCTTTCTTT.

V is TRBV7-9 and J is TRBJ2-3; 9 bases align to TRBD1. The CDR3 runs 16 residues. The ends lost 2 bases at V and 3 bases at J; junction bases unmatched: 6. CDR1 is SEHNR and CDR2 is FQNEAQ in the germline V gene (reference sequence). Here the CDR3 DNA reads TGTGCCAGCAGCTTAAGGGACAGGGTGAAAACAGATACGCAGTATTTT. Protein sequence: CASSLRDRVKTDTQYF.

V usage is TRBV27 and J usage is TRBJ2-7; 8 nucleotides align to TRBD2. The CDR3 runs 14 residues. Unmatched junction bases numbered 4, after V lost 5 bases and J lost 1 base. Per germline, CDR1 MNHEY and CDR2 SMNVEV (reference sequence). The CDR3 here is CASSASGGSYEQYF. DNA of the CDR3: TGTGCCAGCAGTGCAAGCGGGGGATCCTACGAGCAGTACTTC.

This clone was counted a single time. The chain links TRBV12-3 or TRBV12-4 to TRBJ1-5, with D unclear. CDR3 length: 12 amino acids. Trimming shortened V by 3 bases and J by 7 bases, and 7 bases separated the two germline ends. The CDR3 DNA reads as TGTGCCAGCAGTTTTCGGTACCAGCCCCAGCATTTT. As protein: CASSFRYQPQHF.

The chain employs TRBV19 and TRBJ2-5; TRBD2 aligns across 8 bases. Germline V gene sequence: CDR1 LNHDA, CDR2 SQIVND (reference sequence). CDR3 length: 15 residues. After removal of 2 bases from V and 4 bases from J, the junction contained 6 bases not matched to a gene. The CDR3 DNA sequence: TGTGCCAGTAGTATACGGGCAGCGGGGGCAGAGACCCAGTACTTC. As protein: CASSIRAAGAETQYF.

J is TRBJ2-2 and V is TRBV9; D is uncertain. CDR3 length: 14 amino acids. V was pared by 4 bases and J by 4 bases, with 11 bases between. Germline values: CDR1 SGDLS, CDR2 YYNGEE. DNA for the CDR3: TGTGCCAGCAGCCCTCCCGACGGCACCGGGGAGCTGTTTTTT. Translating gives CASSPPDGTGELFF.